This TCR beta chain was profiled in a study of blood T cell repertoires in COVID-19. The CDR3 consists of 17 residues. V lost 2 bases, J lost 7 bases, and 10 bases stayed unmatched. The germline gives CDR1 MDHEN, CDR2 SYDVKM. Profiling relied on immunoSEQ multiplex PCR, and the TCRdb table lists in-frame clones only, not all of them. The table shows about 250,000 clones, with about 90% occurring only once. Sequencing was performed on peripheral blood. The chain links TRBV28 to TRBJ1-6; 8 bases fit TRBD1. The receptor comes from a man between 25 and 39 years old with COVID-19, enrolled during active disease. DNA of the CDR3: TGTGCCAGCAGTTTACTCGGAGACAGGGGCCTCAATTCACCCCTCCACTTT. Its translation is CASSLLGDRGLNSPLHF.